The rows below give T cell receptor beta chains drawn from one sample of a study of OX40 agonist ivuxolimab in advanced cancers. Clones were read by immunoSEQ multiplex PCR, and TCRdb kept only the in-frame ones, dropping some. The sample gives approximately 92,000 clones, approximately 94% of which show up once; approximately 0.18% is in the top ten. The specimen comprised CD4+ or CD8+ T cells sorted from blood, sampled in a trial of the OX40 agonist ivuxolimab. The receptors were gathered from an adult with an advanced solid tumor such as melanoma, head and neck, liver or kidney cancer. Both conserved end residues are part of each CDR3. The D gene is left open where the match is weak. The size field is filled for only some rows; it gives once, few, many or a size class.

v_call	j_call	d_call	clone_size	cdr3_aa	cdr3_nt
TRBV5-6	TRBJ1-2	-	once	CASSLIRENGYTF	TGTGCCAGCAGCTTGATTCGGGAGAATGGCTACACCTTC
TRBV5-1	TRBJ1-3	TRBD1	-	CASSLVDRARGNTIYF	TGCGCCAGCAGCTTGGTCGACAGGGCCCGAGGAAACACCATATATTTT
TRBV18	TRBJ1-5	-	few	CASSPPGYSNQPQHF	TGTGCCAGCTCACCACCTGGGTATAGCAATCAGCCCCAGCATTTT
TRBV27	TRBJ2-5	-	-	CASSTLGAGGSETQYF	TGTGCCAGCAGTACCCTCGGGGCAGGGGGGTCTGAGACCCAGTACTTC
TRBV12-2	TRBJ2-5	-	-	CASRPGQGGLAQYF	TGTGCAAGTCGCCCCGGACAGGGAGGTTTGGCCCAGTACTTC
TRBV5-1	TRBJ2-3	-	-	CASSLASGTQYF	TGCGCCAGCAGCTTGGCCTCAGGTACGCAGTATTTT
TRBV7-2	TRBJ1-4	-	-	CASSFTGMGNEKLFF	TGTGCCAGCAGCTTCACAGGGATGGGGAATGAAAAACTGTTTTTT
TRBV5-4	TRBJ2-3	TRBD2	-	CASSHGGGTDTQYF	TGTGCCAGCAGCCACGGGGGGGGAACAGATACGCAGTATTTT
TRBV7-2	TRBJ1-6	TRBD1	-	CASSPGQKNSPLHF	TGTGCCAGCAGCCCGGGACAGAAAAATTCACCCCTCCACTTT
TRBV5-1	TRBJ1-2	TRBD1	-	CASSSDRPGGDGYTF	TGCGCCAGCAGCTCGGACAGGCCGGGAGGGGATGGCTACACCTTC
TRBV28	TRBJ1-1	-	-	CASSLVGGGTEAFF	TGTGCCAGCAGTTTAGTCGGGGGGGGCACTGAAGCTTTCTTT
TRBV27	TRBJ2-7	-	-	CASTSPAGSYEQYF	TGTGCCAGCACTTCCCCCGCGGGGTCCTACGAGCAGTACTTC
TRBV11-2	TRBJ2-7	-	-	CASSLSPGREQYF	TGTGCCAGCAGCTTAAGCCCAGGGAGGGAGCAGTACTTC
TRBV15	TRBJ2-7	-	-	CATSREGPYEQYF	TGTGCCACCAGCAGAGAGGGGCCCTACGAGCAGTACTTC
TRBV6-1	TRBJ1-6	-	once	CASSEVGNSPLHF	TGTGCCAGCAGTGAAGTTGGGAATTCACCCCTCCACTTT
TRBV6-5	TRBJ2-2	-	-	CASSYSGTGELFF	TGTGCCAGCAGTTACTCTGGAACCGGGGAGCTGTTTTTT
TRBV4-1	TRBJ1-1	TRBD1	once	CASSPRTGGTEAFF	TGCGCCAGCAGCCCGCGGACAGGGGGCACTGAAGCTTTCTTT
TRBV19	TRBJ2-2	-	once	CASSISSFREDTGELFF	TGTGCCAGTAGTATTTCCTCTTTCAGGGAGGACACCGGGGAGCTGTTTTTT
TRBV20-1	TRBJ2-3	-	-	CSAPSPDTQYF	TGCAGTGCTCCGAGCCCAGATACGCAGTATTTT
TRBV29-1	TRBJ1-2	-	-	CSVGAGGYTF	TGCAGCGTGGGAGCAGGTGGCTACACCTTC
TRBV7-2	TRBJ2-2	TRBD2	-	CASSPSGALANTGELFF	TGTGCCAGCAGCCCCAGCGGGGCTCTGGCGAACACCGGGGAGCTGTTTTTT
TRBV19	TRBJ1-5	-	-	CASSSHKTREDQPQHF	TGTGCCAGTAGTTCCCATAAAACGAGGGAGGATCAGCCCCAGCATTTT
TRBV30	TRBJ1-5	-	few	CAWSVLTGNQPQHF	TGTGCCTGGAGTGTACTGACGGGCAATCAGCCCCAGCATTTT
TRBV6-6	TRBJ2-5	-	-	CASSSSSVKETQYF	TGTGCCAGCAGTTCCTCGTCTGTGAAGGAGACCCAGTACTTC
TRBV9	TRBJ1-5	TRBD1	-	CASSVQGVHQPQHF	TGTGCCAGCAGCGTACAGGGGGTCCATCAGCCCCAGCATTTT
TRBV7-2	TRBJ1-1	-	-	CASPPKRIMNTEAFF	TGTGCCAGCCCCCCAAAGCGGATCATGAACACTGAAGCTTTCTTT
TRBV7-8	TRBJ2-5	-	-	CASSRGSRWETQYF	TGTGCCAGCAGCCGCGGAAGCAGGTGGGAGACCCAGTACTTC
TRBV7-2	TRBJ1-5	TRBD1	-	CASSLTGQLLNQPQHF	TGTGCCAGCAGCTTGACGGGACAGTTACTTAATCAGCCCCAGCATTTT
TRBV7-3	TRBJ2-7	-	-	CASSLTQRYEQYF	TGTGCCAGCAGCTTAACGCAGCGCTACGAGCAGTACTTC
TRBV18	TRBJ1-5	TRBD1	-	CASSLTGGAGNQPQHF	TGTGCCAGCTCACTTACAGGGGGCGCCGGCAATCAGCCCCAGCATTTT
TRBV9	TRBJ2-3	TRBD2	-	CASSVTGRVSSTDTQYF	TGTGCCAGCAGCGTAACCGGGAGGGTCAGTAGCACAGATACGCAGTATTTT
TRBV7-6	TRBJ2-3	-	-	CASSPTGLADTQYF	TGTGCCAGCAGCCCAACAGGGTTGGCAGATACGCAGTATTTT
TRBV7-3	TRBJ2-3	-	-	CASRPGVGTDTQYF	TGTGCCAGCAGGCCCGGTGTCGGCACAGATACGCAGTATTTT
TRBV29-1	TRBJ2-3	-	-	CSAVQGGGDTQYF	TGCAGCGCCGTACAGGGAGGAGGAGATACGCAGTATTTT